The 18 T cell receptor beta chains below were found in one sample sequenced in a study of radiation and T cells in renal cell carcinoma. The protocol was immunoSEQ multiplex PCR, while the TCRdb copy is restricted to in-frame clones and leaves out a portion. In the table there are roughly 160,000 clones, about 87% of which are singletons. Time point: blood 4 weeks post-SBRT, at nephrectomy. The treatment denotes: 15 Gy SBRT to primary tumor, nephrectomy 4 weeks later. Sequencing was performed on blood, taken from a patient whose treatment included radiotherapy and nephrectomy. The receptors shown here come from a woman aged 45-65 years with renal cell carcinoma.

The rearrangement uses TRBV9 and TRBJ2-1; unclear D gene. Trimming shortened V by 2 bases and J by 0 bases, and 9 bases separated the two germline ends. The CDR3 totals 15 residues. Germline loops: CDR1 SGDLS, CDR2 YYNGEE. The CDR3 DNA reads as TGTGCCAGCAGCGTTCTAAGCGCCTCCTACAATGAGCAGTTCTTC. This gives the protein CASSVLSASYNEQFF.

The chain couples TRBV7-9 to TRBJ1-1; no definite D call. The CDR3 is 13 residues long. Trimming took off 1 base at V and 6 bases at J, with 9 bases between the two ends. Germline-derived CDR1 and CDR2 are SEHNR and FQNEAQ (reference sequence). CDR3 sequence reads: CASSLETVSEAFF. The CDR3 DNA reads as TGTGCCAGCAGCTTAGAAACAGTCTCTGAAGCTTTCTTT.

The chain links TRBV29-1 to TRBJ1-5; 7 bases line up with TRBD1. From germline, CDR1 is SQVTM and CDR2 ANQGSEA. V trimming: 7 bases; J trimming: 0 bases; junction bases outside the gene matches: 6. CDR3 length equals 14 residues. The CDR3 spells CSASGTDSNQPQHF. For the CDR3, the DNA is TGCAGCGCATCCGGGACAGATAGCAATCAGCCCCAGCATTTT.

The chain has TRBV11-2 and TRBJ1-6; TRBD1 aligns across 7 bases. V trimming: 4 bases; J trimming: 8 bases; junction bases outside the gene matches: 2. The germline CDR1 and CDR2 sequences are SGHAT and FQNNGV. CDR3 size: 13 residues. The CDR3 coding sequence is TGTGCCAGCAGCTCCGACAGGGATTCACCCCTCCACTTT. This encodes CASSSDRDSPLHF.

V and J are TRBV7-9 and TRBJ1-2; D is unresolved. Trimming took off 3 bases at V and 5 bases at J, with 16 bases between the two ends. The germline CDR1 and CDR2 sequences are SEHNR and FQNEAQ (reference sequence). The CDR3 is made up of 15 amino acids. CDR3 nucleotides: TGTGCCAGCAGCTTTATGGGGTCAGCCCTGTATGGCTACACCTTC. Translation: CASSFMGSALYGYTF.

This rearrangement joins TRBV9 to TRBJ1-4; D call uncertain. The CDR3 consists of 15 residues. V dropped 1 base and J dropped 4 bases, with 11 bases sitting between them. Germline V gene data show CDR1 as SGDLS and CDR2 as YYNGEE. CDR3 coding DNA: TGTGCCAGCAGCGTAATGGGGATCGGTAATGAAAAACTGTTTTTT. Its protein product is CASSVMGIGNEKLFF.

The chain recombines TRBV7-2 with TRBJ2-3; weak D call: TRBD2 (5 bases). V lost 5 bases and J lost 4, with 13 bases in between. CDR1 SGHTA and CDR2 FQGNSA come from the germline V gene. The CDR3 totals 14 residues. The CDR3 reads CASSRTRVADTQYF. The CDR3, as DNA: TGTGCCAGCAGCCGCACTAGGGTTGCAGATACGCAGTATTTT.

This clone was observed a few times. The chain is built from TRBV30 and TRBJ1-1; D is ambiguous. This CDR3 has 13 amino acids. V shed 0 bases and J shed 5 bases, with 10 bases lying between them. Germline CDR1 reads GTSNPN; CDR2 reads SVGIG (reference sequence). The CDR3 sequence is CAWSVRLETEAFF. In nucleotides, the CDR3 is TGTGCCTGGAGTGTACGTCTGGAGACTGAAGCTTTCTTT. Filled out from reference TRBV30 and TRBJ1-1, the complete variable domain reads SQTIHQWPATLVQPVGSPLSLECTVEGTSNPNLYWYRQAAGRGLQLLFYSVGIGQISSEVPQNLSASRPQDRQFILSSKKLLLSDSGFYLCAWSVRLETEAFFGQGTRLTVV.

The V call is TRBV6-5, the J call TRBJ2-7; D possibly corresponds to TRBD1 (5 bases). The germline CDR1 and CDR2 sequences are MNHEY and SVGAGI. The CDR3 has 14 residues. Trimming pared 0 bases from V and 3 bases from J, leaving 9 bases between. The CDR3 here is CASSYSQEFYEQYF. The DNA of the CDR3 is TGTGCCAGCAGTTACTCACAGGAATTCTACGAGCAGTACTTC.

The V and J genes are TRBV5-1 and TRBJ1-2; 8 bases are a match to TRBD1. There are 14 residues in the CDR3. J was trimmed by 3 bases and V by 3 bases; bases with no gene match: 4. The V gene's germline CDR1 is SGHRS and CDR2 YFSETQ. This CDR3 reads CASSSTGGDYGYTF. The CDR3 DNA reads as TGCGCCAGCAGCTCAACAGGGGGGGACTATGGCTACACCTTC.

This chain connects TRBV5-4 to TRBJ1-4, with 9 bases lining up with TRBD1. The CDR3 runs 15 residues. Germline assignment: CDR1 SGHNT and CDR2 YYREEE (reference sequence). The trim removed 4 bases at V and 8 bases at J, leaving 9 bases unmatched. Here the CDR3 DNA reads TGTGCCAGCAGCCCCCAAGGGACAGGGTTGGAAAAACTGTTTTTT. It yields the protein CASSPQGTGLEKLFF.

CDR3: CASSLGGQQETQYF. CDR3 in DNA: TGTGCCAGCAGCCTCGGGGGACAGCAAGAGACCCAGTACTTC. V is TRBV7-2 and J is TRBJ2-5; D perhaps matches TRBD1 (7 bases). This CDR3 is built from 14 residues. In germline, CDR1 is SGHTA, CDR2 FQGNSA. V lost 5 bases and J lost 2, with 12 bases in between.

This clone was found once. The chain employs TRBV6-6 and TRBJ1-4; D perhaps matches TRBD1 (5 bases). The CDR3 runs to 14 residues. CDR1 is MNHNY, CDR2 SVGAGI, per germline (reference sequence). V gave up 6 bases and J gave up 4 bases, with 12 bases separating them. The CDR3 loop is CASSSRGVNEKLFF. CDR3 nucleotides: TGTGCCAGCAGCTCCCGGGGGGTTAATGAAAAACTGTTTTTT.

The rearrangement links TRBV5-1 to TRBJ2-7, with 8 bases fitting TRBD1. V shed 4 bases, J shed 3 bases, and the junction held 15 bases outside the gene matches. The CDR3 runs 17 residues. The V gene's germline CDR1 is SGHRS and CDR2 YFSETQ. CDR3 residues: CASSGVVGQGTNYEQYF. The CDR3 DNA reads TGCGCCAGCAGCGGGGTGGTCGGACAGGGAACGAACTACGAGCAGTACTTC.

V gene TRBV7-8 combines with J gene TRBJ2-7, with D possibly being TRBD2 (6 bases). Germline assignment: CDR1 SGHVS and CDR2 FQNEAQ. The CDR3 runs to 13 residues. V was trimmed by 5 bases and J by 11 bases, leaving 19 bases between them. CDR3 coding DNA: TGTGCCAGCAGCGGGGGACTTATGGAAATCAAGTACTTC. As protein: CASSGGLMEIKYF.

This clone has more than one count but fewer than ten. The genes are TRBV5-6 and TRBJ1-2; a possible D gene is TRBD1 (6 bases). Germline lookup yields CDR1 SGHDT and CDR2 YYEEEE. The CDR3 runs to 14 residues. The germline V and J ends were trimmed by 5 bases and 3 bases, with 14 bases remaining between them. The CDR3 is CASSWMGGDYGYTF. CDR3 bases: TGTGCCAGCAGTTGGATGGGGGGCGACTATGGCTACACCTTC.

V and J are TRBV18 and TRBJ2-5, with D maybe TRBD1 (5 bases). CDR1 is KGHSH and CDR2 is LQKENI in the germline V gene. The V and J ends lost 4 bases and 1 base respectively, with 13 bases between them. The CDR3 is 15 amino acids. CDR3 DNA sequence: TGTGCCAGCTCACGCACCGGACAACTCCAAGAGACCCAGTACTTC. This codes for CASSRTGQLQETQYF.

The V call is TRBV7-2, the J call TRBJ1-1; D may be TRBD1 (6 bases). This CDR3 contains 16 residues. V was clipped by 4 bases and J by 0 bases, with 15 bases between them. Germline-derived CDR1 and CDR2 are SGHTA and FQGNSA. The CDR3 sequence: CASSYVPQGMNTEAFF. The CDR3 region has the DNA TGTGCCAGCAGCTATGTCCCACAGGGAATGAACACTGAAGCTTTCTTT.